The 5 T cell receptor beta chains listed next were all sequenced from one sample in a study of early T cells in non-severe SARS-CoV-2 infection. TCRdb reprocessed the 5' RACE reads via MiXCR and lists one record per CDR3 protein. The table records fewer than 30,000 distinct CDR3 sequences, about 5% of them present only once. The sequenced sample was whole blood. The receptors originated from an adult who was a healthcare worker with PCR-confirmed SARS-CoV-2 infection or an uninfected control (not recorded which).

V and J are TRBV20-1 and TRBJ2-3; D is uncertain. The CDR3 loop spans 15 amino acids. Trimming shortened V by 0 bases and J by 0 bases, and 10 bases separated the two germline ends. Germline-derived CDR1 and CDR2 are DFQATT and SNEGSKA (reference sequence). The CDR3 nucleotides are TGCAGTGCTAGAGATCCCCTGACGAGCACAGATACGCAGTATTTT. This gives the protein CSARDPLTSTDTQYF.

Sample share makes this clonotype medium-sized. The chain recombines TRBV19 with TRBJ2-7; TRBD1 matches 9 bases. Germline V gives CDR1 LNHDA, CDR2 SQIVND (reference sequence). V shed 3 bases and J 2 bases; nucleotides not matched to a gene: 8. This CDR3 is built from 16 residues. The CDR3 reads CASSIGTGYTTYEQYF. The CDR3, as DNA: TGTGCCAGTAGTATCGGGACAGGGTATACGACCTACGAGCAGTACTTC.

The V and J genes are TRBV27 and TRBJ2-7; 8 nucleotides align to TRBD1. The CDR3 has 15 amino acids. Germline loops: CDR1 MNHEY, CDR2 SMNVEV (reference sequence). Trimming removed 6 bases from V and 5 bases from J; junction bases left unmatched: 12. The CDR3 reads CASSLRLQGAHEQYF. The CDR3 region has the DNA TGTGCCAGCAGCCTTCGGCTGCAGGGGGCCCACGAGCAGTACTTC.

The V and J genes are TRBV28 and TRBJ2-3; D may correspond to TRBD1 or TRBD2 (5 bases each). V shed 6 bases and J shed 0 bases, with 16 bases lying between them. This CDR3 is 16 amino acids long. Per germline, CDR1 MDHEN and CDR2 SYDVKM. In DNA form, the CDR3 reads TGTGCCAGCAGGACCCCCGGGACGGGGAGCACAGATACGCAGTATTTT. This codes for CASRTPGTGSTDTQYF.

Many counts were recorded for this clonotype. This chain uses TRBV6-5 with TRBJ2-7, with 9 bases fitting TRBD1. The CDR3 is 15 residues long. Germline V gene lookup returns CDR1 MNHEY and CDR2 SVGAGI. The V segment lost 4 bases and the J segment 1 base; nucleotides outside the gene matches: 5. CDR3 sequence (DNA): TGTGCCAGCAGTTCGCCGGGACAGGGATCCTACGAGCAGTACTTC. Encoded protein: CASSSPGQGSYEQYF.